This T cell receptor beta chain was identified during a study of T cells in Graves' hyperthyroidism and ophthalmopathy. This clonotype was found a few times. The source material, RNA transcripts, was used to amplify TCR beta CDR3 regions. TCR CDR3 regions were first amplified by RT-PCR with HTBI primers. TCRdb fed the multiplex PCR reads into MiXCR, producing one record per CDR3 protein. The sample has 470,000 or so distinct CDR3 sequences, less than 25% seen once; the top ten hold 26%. Germline loops: CDR1 DFQATT, CDR2 SNEGSKA (reference sequence). V shed 6 bases and J 4 bases; nucleotides not matched to a gene: 6. This CDR3 spans 13 amino acids.

The TCR was taken from a man in his late teens or twenties with Graves' hyperthyroidism. Specimen: blood. The V gene is TRBV20-1, the J gene TRBJ2-5; 9 bases line up with TRBD2. CDR3 region: CSAGTSWSETQYF. Here the CDR3 DNA reads TGCAGTGCAGGGACTAGCTGGTCAGAGACCCAGTACTTC.